The sequence of this T cell receptor (beta chain) was determined in a study of blood T cell repertoires in COVID-19. About the study: Sources were T cells, B-cell-depleted T cells, or PBMCs; the material itself was cDNA or gDNA.

Trimming shortened V by 0 bases and J by 3 bases, and 5 bases separated the two germline ends. The CDR3 totals 13 residues. CDR1 and CDR2 from the germline V gene are SGDLS and YYNGEE. Original methodology: The assay estimated nucleated cells by amplifying reference gene primers. Profiled with immunoSEQ multiplex PCR; TCRdb holds only in-frame clones, not every one. That table furnishes V, J and clone size, whereas the DNA furnished D and trimming. The sample includes fewer than 90,000 clones, roughly 84% of them seen just once. This chain joins TRBV9 and TRBJ2-3; D uncertain. The sequence was obtained from a human donor in a cohort sampled during active COVID-19. What was sequenced was peripheral blood. The DNA for the CDR3 is TGTGCCAGCAGCGTAGTCCTTACAGATACGCAGTATTTT. The encoded protein is CASSVVLTDTQYF. The full variable domain, its missing parts supplied by reference TRBV9 and TRBJ2-3, is DSGVTQTPKHLITATGQRVTLRCSPRSGDLSVYWYQQSLDQGLQFLIQYYNGEERAKGNILERFSAQQFPDLHSELNLSSLELGDSALYFCASSVVLTDTQYFGPGTRLTVL.